The T cell receptor beta chain under discussion was sequenced for a study of cytomegalovirus exposure and HLA in healthy donors. Germline V gives CDR1 MDHEN, CDR2 SYDVKM. This CDR3 is built from 15 residues. J lost 0 bases, V lost 6 bases, and 4 bases had no gene match. Broader study findings: Most TCRs appeared rarely, but some public TCRs recurred in many donors. Testing in vitro showed a few CMV-associated chains specific for CMV antigens. Looking again later, the authors saw that most CMV-associated TCR beta chains seemed HLA-restricted.

PCR used 60 Vbeta primers and 13 Jbeta primers. The data were produced by immunoSEQ multiplex PCR, yet TCRdb's version contains in-frame clones alone and is incomplete. Of 150,000 to 200,000 clones listed, about 80% were seen once; the top ten hold about 2%. In the case of this clone: What it binds is not known.

The source is a woman aged 30 to 39 in good health and CMV-seronegative. V gene TRBV28 combines with J gene TRBJ2-1; TRBD2 matches at 8 bases. The source material was PBMCs. The CDR3 nucleotides read TGTGCCAGCAGCACCAGCGGGAGCTCCTACAATGAGCAGTTCTTC. Translated: CASSTSGSSYNEQFF.